This T cell receptor beta chain is from a study of T cell responses to AZD1222 COVID-19 vaccine. Study-level background: The analysis combined second doses at about 4 or about 12 weeks. General study results and limits: Repertoire sampling occurred only after the peak T cell response. Once two AZD1222 doses were given, Spike-specific TCR breadth and depth went up. Clonal diversity may have been underestimated in mostly white British donors.

The protocol was immunoSEQ multiplex PCR, while the TCRdb copy is restricted to in-frame clones and leaves out a portion. The data hold 150,000 to 200,000 clones, with 94% observed a single time. As for this clone: The antigen remains undetermined.

The CDR3 totals 15 residues. CDR1 and CDR2 (germline): SEHNR, FQNEAQ (reference sequence). Unmatched junction bases numbered 6, after V lost 1 base and J lost 4 bases. Sample: peripheral blood, taken on day 0 of AZD1222 vaccination. The receptor was isolated from an adult in good health. The genes are TRBV7-9 and TRBJ1-2; the match to TRBD1 covers 7 bases. The CDR3 DNA follows: TGTGCCAGCAGCTTAGATGAGGGGGCCTTCTATGGCTACACCTTC. It specifies CASSLDEGAFYGYTF.